This T cell receptor (beta chain) is from a study of blood T cell repertoires in COVID-19. About the study: Samples came from the United States, Italy and Spain, spanning acute and convalescent COVID-19. T cells, B-cell-depleted T cells, or PBMCs provided the cDNA or gDNA that served as material.

This clone was seen repeatedly, ten times or more. As originally analysed: By means of reference gene primer amplification, nucleated cell counts were estimated. Sequencing was performed with immunoSEQ multiplex PCR; in TCRdb, only in-frame clones are kept and a portion is missing. Clonal size and the V and J genes are those of that table, whereas D and trimming came from the DNA. The profile shows 100,000 to 150,000 clones, about 81% of them singletons. The cohort comprised adults aged 18 to 89 years residing in about two dozen US areas. Sequencing input: PBMCs or T cells enriched from blood (not recorded which). This sequence was found in a man in his forties with acute COVID-19.

The CDR3 loop reads CASSGVGGPTNSPLHF. In nucleotides, the CDR3 is TGTGCCAGCAGTGGTGTAGGGGGACCGACTAATTCACCCCTCCACTTT. The chain combines TRBV2 with TRBJ1-6, with a tentative D call TRBD1 (6 bases). This CDR3 spans 16 amino acids. CDR1 and CDR2 (germline): SNHLY, FYNNEI. V gave up 4 bases and J gave up 6 bases, with 16 bases separating them.